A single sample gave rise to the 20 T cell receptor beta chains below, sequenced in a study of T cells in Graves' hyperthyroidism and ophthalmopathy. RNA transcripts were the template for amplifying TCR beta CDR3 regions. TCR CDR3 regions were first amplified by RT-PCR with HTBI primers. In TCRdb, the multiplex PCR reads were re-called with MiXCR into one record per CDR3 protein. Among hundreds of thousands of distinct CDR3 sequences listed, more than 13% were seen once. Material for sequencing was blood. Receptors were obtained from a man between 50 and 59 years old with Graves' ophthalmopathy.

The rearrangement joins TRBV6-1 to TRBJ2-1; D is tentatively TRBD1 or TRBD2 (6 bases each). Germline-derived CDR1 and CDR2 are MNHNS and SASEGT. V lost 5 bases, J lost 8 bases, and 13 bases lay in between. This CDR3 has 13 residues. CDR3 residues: CASSWRGVDEQFF. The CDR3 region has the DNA TGTGCCAGCAGTTGGAGGGGGGTCGATGAGCAGTTCTTC.

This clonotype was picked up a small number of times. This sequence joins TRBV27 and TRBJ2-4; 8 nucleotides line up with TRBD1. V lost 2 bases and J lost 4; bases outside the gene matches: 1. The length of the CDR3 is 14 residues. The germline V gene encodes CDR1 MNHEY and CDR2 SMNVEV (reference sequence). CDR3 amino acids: CASSLRDRKNIQYF. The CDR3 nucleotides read TGTGCCAGCAGTTTACGGGACAGGAAAAACATTCAGTACTTC.

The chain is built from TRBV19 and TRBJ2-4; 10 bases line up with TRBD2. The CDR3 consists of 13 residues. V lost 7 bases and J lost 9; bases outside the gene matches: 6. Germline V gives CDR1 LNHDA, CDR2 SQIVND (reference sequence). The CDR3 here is CASMSSGGAIQYF. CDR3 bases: TGTGCCAGTATGTCTAGCGGGGGTGCCATTCAGTACTTC.

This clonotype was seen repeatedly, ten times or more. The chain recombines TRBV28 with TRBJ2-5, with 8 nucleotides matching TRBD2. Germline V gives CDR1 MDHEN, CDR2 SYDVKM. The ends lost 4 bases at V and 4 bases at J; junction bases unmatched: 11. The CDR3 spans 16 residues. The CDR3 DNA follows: TGTGCCAGCAGTTCCCGGGAGGGCCACCGGCGAGAGACCCAGTACTTC. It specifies CASSSREGHRRETQYF. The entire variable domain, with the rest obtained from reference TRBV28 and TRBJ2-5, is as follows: DVKVTQSSRYLVKRTGEKVFLECVQDMDHENMFWYRQDPGLGLRLIYFSYDVKMKEKGDIPEGYSVSREKKERFSLILESASTNQTSMYLCASSSREGHRRETQYFGPGTRLLVL.

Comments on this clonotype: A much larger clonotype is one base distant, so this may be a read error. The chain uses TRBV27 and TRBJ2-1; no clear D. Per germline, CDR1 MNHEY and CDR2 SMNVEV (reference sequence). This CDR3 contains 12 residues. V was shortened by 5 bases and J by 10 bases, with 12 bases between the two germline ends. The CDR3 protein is CASSDPLAEQFF. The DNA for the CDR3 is TGTGCCAGCAGTGACCCGCTGGCCGAGCAGTTCTTC.

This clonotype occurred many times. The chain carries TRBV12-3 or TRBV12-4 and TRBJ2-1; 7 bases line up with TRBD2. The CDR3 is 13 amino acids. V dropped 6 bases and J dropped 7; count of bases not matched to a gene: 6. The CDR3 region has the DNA TGTGCCAGCAGGCCCCCGGGGGGAAATGAGCAGTTCTTC. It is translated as CASRPPGGNEQFF.

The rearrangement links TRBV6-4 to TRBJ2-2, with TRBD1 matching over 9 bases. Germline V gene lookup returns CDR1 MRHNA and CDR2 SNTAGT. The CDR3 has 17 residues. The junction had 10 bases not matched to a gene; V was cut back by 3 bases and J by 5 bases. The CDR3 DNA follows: TGTGCCAGCAGTGAAGTACAGGGGGCATTTCGGACCGGGGAGCTGTTTTTT. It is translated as CASSEVQGAFRTGELFF.

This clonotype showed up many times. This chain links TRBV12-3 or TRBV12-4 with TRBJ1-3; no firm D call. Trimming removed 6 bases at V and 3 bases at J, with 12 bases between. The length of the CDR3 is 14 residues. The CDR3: CASRRVGGGNTIYF. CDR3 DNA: TGTGCCAGCAGGCGAGTGGGCGGTGGAAACACCATATATTTT.

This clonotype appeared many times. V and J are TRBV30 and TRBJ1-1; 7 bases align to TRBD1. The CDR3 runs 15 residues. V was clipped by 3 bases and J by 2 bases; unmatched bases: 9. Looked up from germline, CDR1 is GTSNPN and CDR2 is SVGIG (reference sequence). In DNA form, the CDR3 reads TGTGCCTGGAGATACAGGGGTGGTGTAAACACTGAAGCTTTCTTT. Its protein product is CAWRYRGGVNTEAFF.

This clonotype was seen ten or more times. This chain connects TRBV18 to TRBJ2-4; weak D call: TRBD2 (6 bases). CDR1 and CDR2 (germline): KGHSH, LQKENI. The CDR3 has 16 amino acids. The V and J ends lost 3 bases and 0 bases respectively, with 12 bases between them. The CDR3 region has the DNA TGTGCCAGCTCACCTCGGCGGGACCTAGCCAAAAACATTCAGTACTTC. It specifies CASSPRRDLAKNIQYF.

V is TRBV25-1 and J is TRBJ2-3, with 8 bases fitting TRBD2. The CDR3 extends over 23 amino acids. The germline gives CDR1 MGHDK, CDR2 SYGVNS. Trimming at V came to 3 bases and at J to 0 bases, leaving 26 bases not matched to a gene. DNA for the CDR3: TGTGCCAGCAGTGATCCAAGCAGGACAAAGCTTGGACTAGCAGGATCTAGCACAGATACGCAGTATTTT. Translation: CASSDPSRTKLGLAGSSTDTQYF.

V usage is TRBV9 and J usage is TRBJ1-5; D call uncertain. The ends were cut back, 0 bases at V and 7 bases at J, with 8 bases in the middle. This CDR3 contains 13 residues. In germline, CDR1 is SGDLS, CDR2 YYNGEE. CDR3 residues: CASSVDKEQPQHF. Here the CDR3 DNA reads TGTGCCAGCAGCGTAGATAAGGAGCAGCCCCAGCATTTT.

The CDR3 region has the DNA TGTGCCAGCAGCTCCTGGGGCAGGGCCCAGATCACAGATACGCAGTATTTT. Translation gives CASSSWGRAQITDTQYF. This chain connects TRBV7-9 to TRBJ2-3, with D possibly being TRBD1 (5 bases). This CDR3 has 17 residues. Trimming pared 4 bases from V and 2 bases from J, leaving 19 bases between. The germline V gene has CDR1 SEHNR and CDR2 FQNEAQ (reference sequence). Full variable domain (missing parts from reference TRBV7-9 and TRBJ2-3): DTGVSQNPRHKITKRGQNVTFRCDPISEHNRLYWYRQTLGQGPEFLTYFQNEAQLEKSRLLSDRFSAERPKGSFSTLEIQRTEQGDSAMYLCASSSWGRAQITDTQYFGPGTRLTVL.

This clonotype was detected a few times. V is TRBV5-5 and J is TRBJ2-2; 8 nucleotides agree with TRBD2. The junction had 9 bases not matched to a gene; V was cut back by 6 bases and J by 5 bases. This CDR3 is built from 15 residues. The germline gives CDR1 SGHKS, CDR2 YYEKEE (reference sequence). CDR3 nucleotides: TGTGCCAGCACCATCGGGGGGGCGAGTACCGGGGAGCTGTTTTTT. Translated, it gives CASTIGGASTGELFF.

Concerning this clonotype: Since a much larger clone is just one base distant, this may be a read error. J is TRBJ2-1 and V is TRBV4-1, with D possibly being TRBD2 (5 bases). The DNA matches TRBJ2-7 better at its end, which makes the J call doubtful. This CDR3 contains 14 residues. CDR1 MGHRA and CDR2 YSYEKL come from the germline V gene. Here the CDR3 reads CASSQRPTGNEQYF. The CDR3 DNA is TGCGCCAGCAGCCAACGGCCCACGGGGAATGAGCAGTACTTC.

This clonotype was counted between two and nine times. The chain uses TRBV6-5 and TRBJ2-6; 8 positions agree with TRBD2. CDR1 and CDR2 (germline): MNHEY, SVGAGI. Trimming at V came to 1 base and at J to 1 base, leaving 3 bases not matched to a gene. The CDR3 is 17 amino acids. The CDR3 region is CASSYFGRGSGANVLTF. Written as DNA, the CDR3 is TGTGCCAGCAGTTACTTCGGGAGGGGATCTGGGGCCAACGTCCTGACTTTC.

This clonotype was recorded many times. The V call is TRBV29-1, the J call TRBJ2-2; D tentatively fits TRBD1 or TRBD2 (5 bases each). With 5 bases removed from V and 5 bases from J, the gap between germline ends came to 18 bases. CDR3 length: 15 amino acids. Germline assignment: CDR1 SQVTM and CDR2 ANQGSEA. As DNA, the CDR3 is TGCAGCGTTAAGGGACCTAACAAGGGGACCGGGGAGCTGTTTTTT. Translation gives CSVKGPNKGTGELFF.

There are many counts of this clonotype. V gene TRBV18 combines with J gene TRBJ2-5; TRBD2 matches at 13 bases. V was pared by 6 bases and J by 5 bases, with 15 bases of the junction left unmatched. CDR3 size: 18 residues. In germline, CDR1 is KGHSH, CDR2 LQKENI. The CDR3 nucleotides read TGTGCCAGCTCCCCAGGACTAGCGGGAGTTAGAGTCGCGGAGACCCAGTACTTC. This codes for CASSPGLAGVRVAETQYF.

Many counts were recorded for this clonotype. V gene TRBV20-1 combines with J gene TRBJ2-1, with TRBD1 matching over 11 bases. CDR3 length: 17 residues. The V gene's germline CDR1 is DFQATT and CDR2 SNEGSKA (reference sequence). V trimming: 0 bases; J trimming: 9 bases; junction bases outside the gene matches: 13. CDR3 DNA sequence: TGCAGTGCTAGAGATATACGGGGGACAGGGGGAAAGGGTGAGCAGTTCTTC. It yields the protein CSARDIRGTGGKGEQFF.

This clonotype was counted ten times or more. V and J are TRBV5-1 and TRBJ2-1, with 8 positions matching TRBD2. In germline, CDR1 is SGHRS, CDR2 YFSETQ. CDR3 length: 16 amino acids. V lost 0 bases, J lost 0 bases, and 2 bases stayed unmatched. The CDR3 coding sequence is TGCGCCAGCAGCTTGGAGCGGGAGAGCTCCTACAATGAGCAGTTCTTC. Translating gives CASSLERESSYNEQFF. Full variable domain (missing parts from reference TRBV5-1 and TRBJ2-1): KAGVTQTPRYLIKTRGQQVTLSCSPISGHRSVSWYQQTPGQGLQFLFEYFSETQRNKGNFPGRFSGRQFSNSRSEMNVSTLELGDSALYLCASSLERESSYNEQFFGPGTRLTVL.